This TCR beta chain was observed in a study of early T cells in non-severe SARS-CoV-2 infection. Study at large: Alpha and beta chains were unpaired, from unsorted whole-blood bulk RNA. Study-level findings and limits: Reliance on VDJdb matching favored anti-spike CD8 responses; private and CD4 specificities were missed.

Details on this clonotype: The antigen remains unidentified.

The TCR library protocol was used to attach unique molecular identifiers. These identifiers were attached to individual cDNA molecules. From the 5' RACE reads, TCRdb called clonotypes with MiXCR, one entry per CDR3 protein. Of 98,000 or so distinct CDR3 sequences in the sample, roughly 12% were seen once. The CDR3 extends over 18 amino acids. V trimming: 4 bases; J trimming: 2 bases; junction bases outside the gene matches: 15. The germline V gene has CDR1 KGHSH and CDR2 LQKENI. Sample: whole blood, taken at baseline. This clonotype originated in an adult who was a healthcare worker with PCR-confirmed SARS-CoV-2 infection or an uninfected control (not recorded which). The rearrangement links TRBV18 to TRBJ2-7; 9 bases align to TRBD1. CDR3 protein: CASSLTLRLGQGTYEQYF. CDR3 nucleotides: TGTGCCAGCTCACTTACCCTCCGACTTGGACAGGGGACCTACGAGCAGTACTTC. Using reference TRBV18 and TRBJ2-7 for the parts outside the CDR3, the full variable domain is NAGVMQNPRHLVRRRGQEARLRCSPMKGHSHVYWYRQLPEEGLKFMVYLQKENIIDESGMPKERFSAEFPKEGPSILRIQQVVRGDSAAYFCASSLTLRLGQGTYEQYFGPGTRLTVT.